This T cell receptor (beta chain) was retrieved from a study of blood T cell repertoires in COVID-19. Original processing notes: By means of reference gene primer amplification, nucleated cell counts were estimated. Using immunoSEQ multiplex PCR, the repertoire was profiled, and TCRdb retains in-frame clones only, with some absent. That table supplies the V and J calls and clone size; D and trimming were determined from the DNA. The top ten hold 3.5% to 4.5% of the sample, which has roughly 300,000 clones, approximately 83% seen once. CDR1 SGHTA and CDR2 FQGTGA come from the germline V gene. The CDR3 spans 14 residues. V dropped 0 bases and J dropped 5 bases, with 8 bases sitting between them.

The sequenced sample was PBMCs or T cells enriched from blood (not recorded which). The chain combines TRBV7-3 with TRBJ2-1; perhaps TRBD2 as D (6 bases). The receptor was derived from a woman between 40 and 50 years old with acute COVID-19. The CDR3 loop is CASSLTGGHNEQFF. CDR3 bases: TGTGCCAGCAGCTTAACGGGGGGACACAATGAGCAGTTCTTC. Drawing the rest from reference TRBV7-3 and TRBJ2-1, the complete variable domain is GAGVSQTPSNKVTEKGKYVELRCDPISGHTALYWYRQSLGQGPEFLIYFQGTGAADDSGLPNDRFFAVRPEGSVSTLKIQRTERGDSAVYLCASSLTGGHNEQFFGPGTRLTVL.